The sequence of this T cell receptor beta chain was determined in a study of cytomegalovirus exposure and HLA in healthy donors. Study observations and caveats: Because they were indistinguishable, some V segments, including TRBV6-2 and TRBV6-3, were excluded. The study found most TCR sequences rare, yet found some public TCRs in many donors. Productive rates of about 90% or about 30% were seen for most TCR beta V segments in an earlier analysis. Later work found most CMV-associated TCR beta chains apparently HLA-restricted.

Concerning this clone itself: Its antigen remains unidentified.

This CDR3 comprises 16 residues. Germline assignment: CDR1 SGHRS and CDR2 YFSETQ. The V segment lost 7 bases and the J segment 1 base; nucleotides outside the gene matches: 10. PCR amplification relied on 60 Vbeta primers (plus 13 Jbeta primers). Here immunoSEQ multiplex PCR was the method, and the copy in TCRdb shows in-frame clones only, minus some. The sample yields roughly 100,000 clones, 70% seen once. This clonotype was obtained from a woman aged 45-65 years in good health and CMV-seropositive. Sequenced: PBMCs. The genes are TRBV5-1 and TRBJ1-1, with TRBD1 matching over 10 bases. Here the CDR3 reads CASGKGDRGTNTEAFF. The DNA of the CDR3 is TGCGCCAGCGGCAAAGGGGACAGGGGTACGAACACTGAAGCTTTCTTT. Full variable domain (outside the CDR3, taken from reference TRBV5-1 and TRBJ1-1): KAGVTQTPRYLIKTRGQQVTLSCSPISGHRSVSWYQQTPGQGLQFLFEYFSETQRNKGNFPGRFSGRQFSNSRSEMNVSTLELGDSALYLCASGKGDRGTNTEAFFGQGTRLTVV.